This T cell receptor beta chain appears in the sequencing data of a study of blood T cells in healthy people across ages (dated by TCRdb to the mid-2010s). For the wider study: Template switching captured roughly one uniquely barcoded TCR beta cDNA molecule per two T cells in model experiments. The donors were split into four age groups: young (average 16 years), middle-aged (about 40), aged (approximately 60) and long-lived (over 75). Using deep sequencing normalized with unique cDNA molecular identifiers, the study measured how TCR beta repertoire diversity changes with age. To avoid experimental bias, donors of different ages were distributed randomly across sequencing lanes. The study analyzed two additional independent replicas of 1 million unique cDNA reads from the same blood draw for two donors, one aged 18 to 30 and one aged 80 or older. Beyond this particular receptor, the publication reports: A strong correlation was found between observed TCR beta diversity and the percentage of naive T cells measured by flow cytometry. Since profiling was done on bulk unsorted PBMCs, naive and antigen-experienced compartments could not be conclusively compared. The CMV infection status of donors was not known, potentially confounding age-related changes in expanded clonotypes. Estimates of total diversity based on one million sequenced T cells were regarded as lower bounds and as underestimates. As age increased, observed TCR beta diversity per million T cells dropped in a roughly linear way, and a significant reduction was already evident by age roughly 36. Compared with the aged group, the long-lived group had more naive CD4+ T cells, fewer expanded clones and increased TCR diversity, a pattern suggesting age selection.

To prepare the library, 5' RACE was applied. Sequencer: Illumina HiSeq 2500. A second PCR of roughly 7 to 11 cycles was performed with a sample-barcoded 5' primer and a J-beta primer mix. A unique molecular identifier was introduced onto each TCR beta cDNA molecule by a template-switch 5' adaptor carrying 12 random nucleotides. At least 2.5 million CDR3-containing paired-end reads were obtained from each sample. First-strand cDNA was synthesized from all RNA with the Mint cDNA synthesis kit, primed by a TRBC-specific oligonucleotide. All cDNA was treated with uracil-DNA glycosylase and then went through a first 18-cycle PCR with the universal primers M1SS and BC2_uni_R. The published analysis was carried out like this. For normalization, 1 million high-quality reads were randomly selected from each sample, with every read carrying a distinct molecular identifier. Reads with shared molecular identifiers were discarded instead of being binned into consensus sequences. CDR3 identification, clonotype clustering and error correction used MiTCR with a Q25 quality threshold and the strictest error-elimination algorithm. A nonparametric unseen species model with Euler transformation was used to estimate a lower bound on total TCR beta diversity. The public sequencing data were trimmed at Q25 with fastp and processed into clonotypes with MiXCR by TCRdb, which kept only in-frame beta chains. Every CDR3 protein is listed once, alongside the most common genes and DNA of its rows. What appears here as the V and J calls and clone size reflects TCRdb's work, not the paper's. This sample comprises approximately 600,000 distinct CDR3 sequences, under 65% of them detected only once. The ten biggest clones cover over 30% of the sample.

CDR1 and CDR2 are drawn from the germline V gene (reference sequence): DFQATT, SNEGSKA. The CDR3 starts with the cysteine, ends with the phenylalanine, and has 15 residues. Just the 45-base CDR3 DNA is kept, in frame starting at base 1. The germline ends are 11 bases apart after V is trimmed by 1 base and J by 0 bases. The 40 or so donors, aged about 6 to 100 years, were systemically healthy Caucasian individuals from Russia. Each donor gave approximately 9.4 milliliters of peripheral blood, drawn into EDTA-treated Vacutainer tubes. Ficoll-Paque density-gradient centrifugation was used to isolate PBMCs, with at least 7 million per sample. Trizol reagent was used to extract total RNA from the PBMCs, yielding at least 6 micrograms per sample. The percentages of naive CD45RAhigh/CD27high T cells were determined by flow cytometry on a PBMC aliquot from every donor. Note on this clonotype: The antigen this receptor binds is unknown. Base qualities are not recorded, but no much larger clone differs from it by a single base.

The sequence was obtained from a man between 60 and 75 years old in good health. Rearrangement joined TRBV20-1 to TRBJ2-3; the D segment cannot be called with confidence. Sequencing used blood. Here the CDR3 is given as CSARGDPRSTDTQYF. In nucleotide form, the sequence is TGCAGTGCTAGAGGGGATCCCAGAAGCACAGATACGCAGTATTTT.